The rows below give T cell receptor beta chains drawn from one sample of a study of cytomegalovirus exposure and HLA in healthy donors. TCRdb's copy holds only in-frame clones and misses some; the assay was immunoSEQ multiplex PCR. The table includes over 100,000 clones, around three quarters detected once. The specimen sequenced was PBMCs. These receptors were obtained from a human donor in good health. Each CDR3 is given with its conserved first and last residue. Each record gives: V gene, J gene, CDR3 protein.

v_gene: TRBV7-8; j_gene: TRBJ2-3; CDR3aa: CASSPGNTDTQYF
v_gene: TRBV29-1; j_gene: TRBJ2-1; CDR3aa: CSGRVLGEGEQFF
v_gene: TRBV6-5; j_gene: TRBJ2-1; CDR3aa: CASSYRGTSRLNEQFF
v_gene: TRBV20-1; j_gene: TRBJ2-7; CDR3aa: CSAVSYEQYF
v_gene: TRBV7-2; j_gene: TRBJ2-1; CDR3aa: CASSLPSRVEQFF
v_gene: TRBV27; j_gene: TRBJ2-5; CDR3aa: CASSPTGRETQYF
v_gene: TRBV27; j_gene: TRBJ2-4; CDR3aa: CASRPGLGGSIQYF
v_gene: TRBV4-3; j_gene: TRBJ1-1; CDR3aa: CASSQMATGLVF
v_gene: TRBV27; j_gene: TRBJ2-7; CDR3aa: CASSLSGSTVYF
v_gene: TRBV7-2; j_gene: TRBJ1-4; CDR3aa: CASSSGQGDEKLFF
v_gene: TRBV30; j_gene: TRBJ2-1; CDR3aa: CAWSYGSDYNEQFF
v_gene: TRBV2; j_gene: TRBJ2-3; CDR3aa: CASSERRLGTSGKGGTDTQYF
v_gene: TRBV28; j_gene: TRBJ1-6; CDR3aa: CATQPPGWTSPLHF
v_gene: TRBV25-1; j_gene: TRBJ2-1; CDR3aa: CASRGAGYGTNEQFF
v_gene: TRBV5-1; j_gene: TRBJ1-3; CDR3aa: CASRQGSGNTIYF
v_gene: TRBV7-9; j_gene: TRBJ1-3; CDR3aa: CASSFGQGRNTIYF
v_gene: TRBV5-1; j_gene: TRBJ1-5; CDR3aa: CASSPLPSNQPQHF
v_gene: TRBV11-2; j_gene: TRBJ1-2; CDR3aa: CASSLGGAQIGYTF
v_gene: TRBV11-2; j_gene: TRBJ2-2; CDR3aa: CASSSGVLGTGELFF
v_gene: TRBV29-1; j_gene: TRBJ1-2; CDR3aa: CSAGSVPSFYGYTF
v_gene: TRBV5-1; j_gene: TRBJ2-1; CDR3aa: CASSLGGTPNEQFF
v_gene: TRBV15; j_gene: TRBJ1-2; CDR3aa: CATSRDTGGWGYTF
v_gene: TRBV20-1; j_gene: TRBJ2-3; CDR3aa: CRPGDTQYF
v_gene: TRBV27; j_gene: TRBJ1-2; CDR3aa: CASSLAGAGSNYGYTF
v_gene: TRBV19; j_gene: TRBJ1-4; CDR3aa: CASSTPGGLGEKLFF
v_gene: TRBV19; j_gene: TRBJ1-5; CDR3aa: CASSDRTNQPQHF
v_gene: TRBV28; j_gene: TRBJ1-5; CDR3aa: CASSLQGQGSPQHF
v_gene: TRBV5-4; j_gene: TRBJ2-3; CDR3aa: CASSLPGVSTDTQYF
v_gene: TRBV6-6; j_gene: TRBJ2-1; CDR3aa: CASSPRSSGGNNEQFF
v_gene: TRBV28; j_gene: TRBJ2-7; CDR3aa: CASSSRDSHSYEQYF
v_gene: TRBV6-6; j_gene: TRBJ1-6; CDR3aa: CASSPTTGGLGSPLHF
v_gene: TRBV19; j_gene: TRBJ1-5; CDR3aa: CASTRGNQPQHF
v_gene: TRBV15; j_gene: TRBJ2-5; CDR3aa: CATSRQGTVQQETQYF
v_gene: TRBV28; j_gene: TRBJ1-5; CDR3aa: CASSTTDRVRPQHF
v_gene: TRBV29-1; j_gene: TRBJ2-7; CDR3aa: CSALTGSKSSSYEQYF
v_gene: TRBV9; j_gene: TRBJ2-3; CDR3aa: CASSAVRGTDTQYF
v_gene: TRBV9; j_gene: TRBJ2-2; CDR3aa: CASSGPQGFLSTGELFF
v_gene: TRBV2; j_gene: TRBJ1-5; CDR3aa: CASSNREGGQPQHF
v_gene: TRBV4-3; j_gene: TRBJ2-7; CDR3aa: CASSQGTLGTGVYEQYF
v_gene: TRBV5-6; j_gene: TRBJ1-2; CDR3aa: CASSLNQGFGGYTF
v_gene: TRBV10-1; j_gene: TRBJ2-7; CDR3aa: CASSEGTGLFSEQYF